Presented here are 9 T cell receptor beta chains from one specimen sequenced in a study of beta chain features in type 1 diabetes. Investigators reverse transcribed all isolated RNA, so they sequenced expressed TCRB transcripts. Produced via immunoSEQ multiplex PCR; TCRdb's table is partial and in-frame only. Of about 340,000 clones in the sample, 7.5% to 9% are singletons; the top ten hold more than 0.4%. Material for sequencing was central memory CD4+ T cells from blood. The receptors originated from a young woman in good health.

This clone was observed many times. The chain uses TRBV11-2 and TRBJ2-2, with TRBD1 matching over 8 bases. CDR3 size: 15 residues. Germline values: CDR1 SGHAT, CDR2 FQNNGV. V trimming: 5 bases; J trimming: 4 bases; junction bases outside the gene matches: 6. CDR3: CASSPRTGRTGELFF. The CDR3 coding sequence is TGTGCCAGCAGCCCCCGGACAGGGCGCACCGGGGAGCTGTTTTTT.

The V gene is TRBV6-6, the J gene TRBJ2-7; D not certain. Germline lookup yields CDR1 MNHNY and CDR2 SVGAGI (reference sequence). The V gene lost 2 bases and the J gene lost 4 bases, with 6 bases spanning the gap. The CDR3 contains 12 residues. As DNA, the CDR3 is TGTGCCAGCAGTTACGTGGAGTACGAGCAGTACTTC. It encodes CASSYVEYEQYF.

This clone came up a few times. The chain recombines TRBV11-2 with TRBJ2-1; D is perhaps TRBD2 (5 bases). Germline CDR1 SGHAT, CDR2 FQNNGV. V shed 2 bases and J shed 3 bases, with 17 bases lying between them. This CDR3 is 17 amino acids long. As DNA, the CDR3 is TGTGCCAGCAGCTTACGTCTCCCGGACTTCGACTACAATGAGCAGTTCTTC. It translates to CASSLRLPDFDYNEQFF.

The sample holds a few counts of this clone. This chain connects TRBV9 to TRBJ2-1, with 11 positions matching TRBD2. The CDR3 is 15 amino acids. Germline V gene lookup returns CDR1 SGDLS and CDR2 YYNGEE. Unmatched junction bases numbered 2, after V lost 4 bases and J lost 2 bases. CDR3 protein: CASSTSGSAYNEQFF. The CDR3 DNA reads TGTGCCAGCAGCACTAGCGGGAGCGCCTACAATGAGCAGTTCTTC.

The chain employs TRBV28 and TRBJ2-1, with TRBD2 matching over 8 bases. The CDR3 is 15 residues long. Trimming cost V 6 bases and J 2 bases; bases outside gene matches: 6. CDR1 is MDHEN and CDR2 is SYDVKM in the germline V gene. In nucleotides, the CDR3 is TGTGCCAGCAGCTCAAGCGGGAGCGCCTACAATGAGCAGTTCTTC. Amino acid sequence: CASSSSGSAYNEQFF.

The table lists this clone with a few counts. The CDR3 nucleotides are TGTGCCAGCTCAACCTTTTTCCAATCGGATGAGCAGTTCTTC. Its protein is CASSTFFQSDEQFF. This chain uses TRBV18 with TRBJ2-1; D remains ambiguous. The V and J ends lost 5 bases and 8 bases respectively, with 16 bases between them. The V gene's germline CDR1 is KGHSH and CDR2 LQKENI. The CDR3 extends over 14 amino acids.

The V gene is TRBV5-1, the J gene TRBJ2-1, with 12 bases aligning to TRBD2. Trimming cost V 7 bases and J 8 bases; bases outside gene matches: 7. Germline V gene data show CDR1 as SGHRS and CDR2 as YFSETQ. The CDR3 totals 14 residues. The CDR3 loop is CASAWTSGADEQFF. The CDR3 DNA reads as TGCGCCAGCGCATGGACTAGCGGGGCCGATGAGCAGTTCTTC.

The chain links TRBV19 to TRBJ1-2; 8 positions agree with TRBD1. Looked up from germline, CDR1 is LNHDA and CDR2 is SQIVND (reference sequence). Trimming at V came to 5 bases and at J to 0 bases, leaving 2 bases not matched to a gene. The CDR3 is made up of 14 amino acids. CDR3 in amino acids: CASSRDRTNYGYTF. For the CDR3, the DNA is TGTGCCAGTAGTCGGGACAGGACTAACTATGGCTACACCTTC.

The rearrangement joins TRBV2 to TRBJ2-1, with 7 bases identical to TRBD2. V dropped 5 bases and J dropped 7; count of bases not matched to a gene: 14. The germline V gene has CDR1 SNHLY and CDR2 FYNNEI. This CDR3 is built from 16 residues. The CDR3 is CASSYSSGGGSNEQFF. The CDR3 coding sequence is TGTGCCAGCAGTTACTCCTCGGGAGGAGGGTCTAATGAGCAGTTCTTC.